These T cell receptor beta chains were read from a single sample in a study of T cells in localized non-small cell lung cancer. Sequenced by immunoSEQ multiplex PCR; TCRdb stores in-frame clones only, minus some. Of under 50,000 clones in the sample, roughly 79% were seen once. The sequencing here drew on peripheral blood mononuclear cells, taken before any cancer treatment. The receptors originated from a man aged 40 to 69 with stage III lung adenocarcinoma. CDR3s include the opening cysteine and the closing phenylalanine or tryptophan. A D gene is named only where the DNA matches it firmly. Only some rows state a clone size, as once, few, many or a class for expanded clones.

v_gene,d_gene,j_gene,abundance,CDR3aa,CDR3nt
TRBV2,-,TRBJ1-5,once,CASSAEDQPQHF,TGTGCCAGCAGTGCGGAGGATCAGCCCCAGCATTTT
TRBV2,TRBD2,TRBJ2-2,-,CASTRTIAGGGGELFF,TGTGCCAGCACAAGGACCATAGCGGGGGGCGGCGGGGAGCTGTTTTTT
TRBV5-1,-,TRBJ2-3,once,CASSFTGVSTDTQYF,TGCGCCAGCAGCTTCACGGGGGTTAGCACAGATACGCAGTATTTT
TRBV5-1,TRBD2,TRBJ2-1,-,CASSSVAGELSNEQFF,TGCGCCAGCAGCTCAGTAGCGGGGGAGCTGAGTAATGAGCAGTTCTTC
TRBV2,-,TRBJ2-7,few,CASRVPDRLAYEQYF,TGTGCCAGCAGAGTACCGGACCGTCTTGCCTACGAGCAGTACTTC
TRBV6-1,-,TRBJ2-7,few,CASSVMRHEQYF,TGTGCCAGCAGTGTAATGCGCCACGAGCAGTACTTC
TRBV9,-,TRBJ2-1,once,CASTRDIYNEQFF,TGTGCCAGCACCCGAGACATCTACAATGAGCAGTTCTTC
TRBV27,TRBD2,TRBJ2-3,-,CASGGGGWIDTQYF,TGTGCCAGCGGAGGCGGGGGGTGGATAGATACGCAGTATTTT
TRBV6-5,TRBD1,TRBJ2-7,-,CASSSDGQEYEQYF,TGTGCCAGCAGTTCGGACGGACAGGAGTACGAGCAGTACTTC
TRBV11-3,TRBD1,TRBJ1-6,-,CASSHWTGGSYNSPLHF,TGTGCCAGCAGCCATTGGACAGGGGGCTCCTATAATTCACCCCTCCACTTT
TRBV18,-,TRBJ1-2,once,CASSPVRMTENYGYTF,TGTGCCAGCTCACCAGTTAGAATGACCGAAAACTATGGCTACACCTTC
TRBV5-1,-,TRBJ1-5,-,CASHGGEGEPQHF,TGCGCCAGCCATGGTGGAGAGGGTGAGCCCCAGCATTTT
TRBV18,-,TRBJ1-1,-,CASSPPGFGNTEAFF,TGTGCCAGCTCACCACCCGGGTTCGGGAACACTGAAGCTTTCTTT
TRBV5-1,TRBD2,TRBJ2-5,-,CASSLDPSGGTGETQYF,TGCGCCAGCAGCTTGGACCCTAGCGGGGGGACGGGGGAGACCCAGTACTTC
TRBV5-1,TRBD2,TRBJ2-3,-,CASSLFIRGGASDTQYF,TGCGCCAGCAGCTTGTTTATTCGCGGGGGGGCCTCAGATACGCAGTATTTT